The 20 T cell receptor beta chains listed next were all sequenced from one sample in a study of shared clonotypes between healthy human individuals. Here immunoSEQ multiplex PCR was the method, and the copy in TCRdb shows in-frame clones only, minus some. The sample consists of about 990,000 clones, 75% to 85% of them appearing once. The sequenced sample was memory CD4+ T cells from PBMCs. Subset denoted: CD45RA-negative fraction. All receptors derive from a young man in good health. Some clones in this sample may be carry-over from other donors' samples.

The gene calls are TRBV11-3 and TRBJ2-7, with D possibly TRBD2 on 5 matching bases. V lost 3 bases to trimming and J lost 6 bases, with 9 bases between them. This CDR3 spans 12 amino acids. CDR1 is SGHNT, CDR2 YENEEA, per germline. In DNA form, the CDR3 reads TGTGCCAGCAGCTTGCGCGGGCGCGAGCAGTACTTC. Protein product: CASSLRGREQYF.

The chain employs TRBV7-9 and TRBJ2-1; 15 nucleotides match TRBD2. The CDR3 extends over 16 amino acids. Trimming removed 5 bases from V and 7 bases from J; junction bases left unmatched: 6. In germline, CDR1 is SEHNR, CDR2 FQNEAQ (reference sequence). CDR3 in amino acids: CASSRQGLAGGNEQFF. DNA of the CDR3: TGTGCCAGCAGCCGCCAGGGACTAGCGGGGGGTAATGAGCAGTTCTTC.

The J gene is TRBJ1-3, the V gene TRBV28, with a weak D call TRBD1 (5 bases). The CDR3 has 15 amino acids. V was clipped by 5 bases and J by 1 base, with 12 bases between them. The germline V gene encodes CDR1 MDHEN and CDR2 SYDVKM. In DNA form, the CDR3 reads TGTGCCAGCAGTCAAATCAGGGAATCTGGAAACACCATATATTTT. As protein: CASSQIRESGNTIYF.

This rearrangement joins TRBV6-1 to TRBJ1-5; D remains unclear. CDR3 length equals 14 residues. The ends were cut back, 6 bases at V and 0 bases at J, with 9 bases in the middle. CDR1 and CDR2 from the germline V gene are MNHNS and SASEGT. The CDR3: CASRAAYSNQPQHF. In DNA form, the CDR3 reads TGTGCCAGCAGGGCAGCCTATAGCAATCAGCCCCAGCATTTT.

For this clone: At one boundary the junction diverges from the germline segment, which might be a read error. The gene calls are TRBV18 and TRBJ2-2; no firm D call. Germline-derived CDR1 and CDR2 are KGHSH and LQKENI. The CDR3 consists of 15 residues. Written as DNA, the CDR3 is TGTGCCAGCTCACCACCTCTCTACAACAGCGGGGAGCTGTTTTTT. Its protein product is CASSPPLYNSGELFF.

This chain joins TRBV7-2 and TRBJ2-2, with 8 bases matching TRBD1. The CDR3 length is 15 residues. Germline V CDR1 and CDR2: SGHTA, FQGNSA. The V and J ends lost 5 bases and 2 bases, in that order; junction bases with no gene match: 4. In nucleotides, the CDR3 is TGTGCCAGCAGCACGGACAGGGTAAACACCGGGGAGCTGTTTTTT. Encoded protein: CASSTDRVNTGELFF. Based on the CDR3 plus reference TRBV7-2 and TRBJ2-2, the full variable domain is GAGVSQSPSNKVTEKGKDVELRCDPISGHTALYWYRQSLGQGLEFLIYFQGNSAPDKSGLPSDRFSAERTGGSVSTLTIQRTQQEDSAVYLCASSTDRVNTGELFFGEGSRLTVL.

The rearrangement joins TRBV5-6 to TRBJ1-3; D is possibly TRBD1 (6 bases). The germline V gene encodes CDR1 SGHDT and CDR2 YYEEEE. V gave up 4 bases and J gave up 4 bases, with 12 bases separating them. This CDR3 contains 14 residues. CDR3 region: CASSTGWMGNTIYF. In DNA, the CDR3 is TGTGCCAGCAGCACAGGGTGGATGGGAAACACCATATATTTT. Variable domain in full (rest from reference TRBV5-6 and TRBJ1-3): DAGVTQSPTHLIKTRGQQVTLRCSPKSGHDTVSWYQQALGQGPQFIFQYYEEEERQRGNFPDRFSGHQFPNYSSELNVNALLLGDSALYLCASSTGWMGNTIYFGEGSWLTVV.

This clone was observed a few times. The same CDR3 is also encoded by other DNA sequences in this sample. The genes are TRBV6-5 and TRBJ2-5; no firm D call. Germline CDR1 is MNHEY and CDR2 is SVGAGI. V lost 0 bases and J lost 4, with 3 bases in between. This CDR3 comprises 12 residues. CDR3 DNA sequence: TGTGCCAGCAGTTACTCAGGAGAGACCCAGTACTTC. This gives the protein CASSYSGETQYF.

The chain has TRBV19 and TRBJ2-5; D is perhaps TRBD2 (6 bases). CDR1 LNHDA and CDR2 SQIVND come from the germline V gene (reference sequence). CDR3 size: 14 residues. The V end was cut by 7 bases, the J end by 13 bases, with 25 bases between. CDR3 sequence: CASTTSRGTVPWYF. The CDR3 nucleotides read TGTGCCAGTACCACTTCCCGTGGGACTGTTCCATGGTACTTC.

This chain joins TRBV21-1 and TRBJ2-7. TRBV21-1 is assigned pseudogene status. This CDR3 has 18 residues. Here the CDR3 DNA reads TGTGCCAGCAGCCCACACTTCCAAACCCCGTTGTCCTACTACGAGCAGTACTTC. Protein product: CASSPHFQTPLSYYEQYF.

In regard to this clone: As the CDR3 is not closed by the conserved phenylalanine or tryptophan, this likely results from a read error. V is TRBV29-1 and J is TRBJ1-1; a weak D match, TRBD1 (5 bases). The length of the CDR3 is 14 residues. CDR1 and CDR2 from the germline V gene are SQVTM and ANQGSEA. The CDR3 reads CGVASGASNTEAFL. The DNA for the CDR3 is TGCGGCGTTGCCTCCGGGGCGTCGAACACTGAAGCTTTCCTT.

As concerns this clone: Other nucleotide sequences in the sample specify the same CDR3. The chain is built from TRBV9 and TRBJ2-2; the match to TRBD2 covers 7 bases. The germline V gene encodes CDR1 SGDLS and CDR2 YYNGEE. The CDR3 contains 14 residues. The V and J ends lost 1 base and 4 bases, in that order; junction bases with no gene match: 1. The CDR3 nucleotides read TGTGCCAGCAGCGTACGGGAGGTCACCGGGGAGCTGTTTTTT. It encodes CASSVREVTGELFF.

The genes are TRBV6-5 and TRBJ1-2; TRBD1 matches at 8 bases. Germline V gene sequence: CDR1 MNHEY, CDR2 SVGAGI. J lost 8 bases, V lost 7 bases, and 15 bases had no gene match. This CDR3 contains 15 residues. CDR3 DNA sequence: TGTGCCAGCACCCAGGGTGGGCAGGGGGCTTCAGGCTACACCTTC. Residues: CASTQGGQGASGYTF.

The chain uses TRBV4-3 and TRBJ2-1; no firm D call. Germline V gene lookup returns CDR1 LGHNA and CDR2 YSLEER. Trimming left V 0 bases short and J 9 bases short, with 12 bases between. The CDR3 extends over 14 amino acids. Written as DNA, the CDR3 is TGCGCCAGCAGCCAAGATTTCGAGACGGGTGAGCAGTTCTTC. Amino acids: CASSQDFETGEQFF.

The chain uses TRBV11-2 and TRBJ2-7; unclear D gene. The CDR3 length is 14 residues. V was clipped by 0 bases and J by 6 bases, with 12 bases between them. Germline lookup yields CDR1 SGHAT and CDR2 FQNNGV. The chain's CDR3 is CASSLDPWVLEQYF. The CDR3 bases are TGTGCCAGCAGCTTAGATCCTTGGGTGCTCGAGCAGTACTTC.

This clone was recorded once. J is TRBJ1-2 and V is TRBV18, with unresolved D. Germline V gene data show CDR1 as KGHSH and CDR2 as LQKENI. The CDR3 totals 14 residues. Trimming pared 2 bases from V and 1 base from J, leaving 8 bases between. The CDR3: CASSPGQFNYGYTF. The CDR3 coding sequence is TGTGCCAGCTCACCAGGGCAATTTAACTATGGCTACACCTTC.

The sample holds a few counts of this clone. This chain uses TRBV12-2 with TRBJ2-7; the table's D call, TRBD1, was not checked against the DNA. TRBV12-2 is tagged as a pseudogene. This CDR3 region has 16 residues. The CDR3 coding sequence is TGTGCAAGTCCCGGGTCGGGACAGGGGAGCACCTACGAGCAGTACTTC. This gives the protein CASPGSGQGSTYEQYF.

To note about this clone: With only one base between it and a far larger clone, this is likely a read error. The chain uses TRBV7-9 and TRBJ2-3; 11 nucleotides line up with TRBD2. The V and J ends lost 5 bases and 1 base, in that order; junction bases with no gene match: 2. CDR1 and CDR2 from the germline V gene are SEHNR and FQNEAQ (reference sequence). CDR3 length equals 15 residues. CDR3 residues: CASSQGLAGTDTQYF. The CDR3 DNA reads TGTGCCAGCAGCCAGGGACTAGCGGGCACAGATACGCAGTATTTT.

In DNA, the CDR3 is TGTGCCAGCAGCTTTGGCGCAAGCTCCTACAATGAGCAGTTCTTC. Translated: CASSFGASSYNEQFF. The gene calls are TRBV11-3 and TRBJ2-1, with no clear D. Germline loops: CDR1 SGHNT, CDR2 YENEEA. There are 15 residues in the CDR3. Deletions cut 3 bases from V and 0 bases from J, with 9 bases between.

This clone occurred many times. Other nucleotide sequences from this sample produce the same CDR3. This chain links TRBV6-6 with TRBJ1-2; perhaps TRBD1 as D (5 bases). The CDR3 contains 12 residues. Germline assignment: CDR1 MNHNY and CDR2 SVGAGI (reference sequence). V lost 0 bases and J lost 6, with 5 bases in between. The CDR3: CASSYSGDGYTF. CDR3 coding DNA: TGTGCCAGCAGTTACTCGGGGGATGGCTACACCTTC.